The sequence of this T cell receptor beta chain was determined in a study of prognosis after radiotherapy for stage I lung cancer. The CDR3 consists of 17 residues. The J segment lost 2 bases and the V segment lost 5 bases, leaving 14 bases of the junction unmatched. CDR1 and CDR2 from the germline V gene are MNHNS and SASEGT. This clonotype counts as medium-sized. What it recognizes is unknown. Findings and limits, study-wide: After stereotactic body radiation therapy, median unique TCR clones were roughly 6,500, down from around 10,000.

It was by two-round multiplex PCR that TCR beta CDR3 was amplified from genomic DNA. Every TRBV and TRBJ gene had its own specific primer in first-round PCR. TCRdb passed the multiplex PCR reads through MiXCR, listing each CDR3 protein once. This table has about 31,000 distinct CDR3 sequences, about 39% appearing once. Sequences were derived from PBMCs, sampled before or after stereotactic body radiation therapy (not recorded which). V is TRBV6-1 and J is TRBJ1-2, with 7 bases fitting TRBD1. The clonotype was recovered from a donor over 45 with non-small cell lung cancer. In DNA, the CDR3 is TGTGCCAGCAGTCGGATCGGGACAGTGACATTAAACTATGGCTACACCTTC. Encoded protein: CASSRIGTVTLNYGYTF.